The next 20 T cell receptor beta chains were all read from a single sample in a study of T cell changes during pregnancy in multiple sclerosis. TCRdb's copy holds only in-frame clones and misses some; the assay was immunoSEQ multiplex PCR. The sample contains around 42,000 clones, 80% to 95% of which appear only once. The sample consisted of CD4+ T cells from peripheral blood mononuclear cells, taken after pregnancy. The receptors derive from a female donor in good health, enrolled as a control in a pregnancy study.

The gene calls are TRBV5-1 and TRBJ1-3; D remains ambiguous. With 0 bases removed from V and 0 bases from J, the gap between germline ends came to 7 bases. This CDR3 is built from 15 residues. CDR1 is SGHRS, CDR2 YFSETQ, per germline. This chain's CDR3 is CASSLVTGSGNTIYF. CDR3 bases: TGCGCCAGCAGCTTGGTAACCGGCTCTGGAAACACCATATATTTT. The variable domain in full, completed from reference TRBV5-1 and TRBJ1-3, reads KAGVTQTPRYLIKTRGQQVTLSCSPISGHRSVSWYQQTPGQGLQFLFEYFSETQRNKGNFPGRFSGRQFSNSRSEMNVSTLELGDSALYLCASSLVTGSGNTIYFGEGSWLTVV.

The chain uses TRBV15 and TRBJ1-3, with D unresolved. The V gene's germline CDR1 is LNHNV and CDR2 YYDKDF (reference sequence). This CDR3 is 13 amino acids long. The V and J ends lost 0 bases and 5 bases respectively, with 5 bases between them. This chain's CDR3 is CATSRDQRNTIYF. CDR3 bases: TGTGCCACCAGCAGAGATCAGAGAAACACCATATATTTT. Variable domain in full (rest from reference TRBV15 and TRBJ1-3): DAMVIQNPRYQVTQFGKPVTLSCSQTLNHNVMYWYQQKSSQAPKLLFHYYDKDFNNEADTPDNFQSRRPNTSFCFLDIRSPGLGDTAMYLCATSRDQRNTIYFGEGSWLTVV.

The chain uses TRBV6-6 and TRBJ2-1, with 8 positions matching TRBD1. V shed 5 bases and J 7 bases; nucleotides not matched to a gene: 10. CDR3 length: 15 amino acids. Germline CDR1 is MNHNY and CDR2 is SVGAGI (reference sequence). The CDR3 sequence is CASSLQGAGGNEQFF. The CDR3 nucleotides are TGTGCCAGCAGTCTCCAGGGGGCGGGCGGGAATGAGCAGTTCTTC.

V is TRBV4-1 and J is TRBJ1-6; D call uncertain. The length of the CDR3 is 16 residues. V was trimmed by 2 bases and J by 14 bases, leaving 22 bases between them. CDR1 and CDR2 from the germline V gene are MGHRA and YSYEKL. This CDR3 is CASSQITGIGFLSLHF. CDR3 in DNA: TGCGCCAGCAGCCAAATTACCGGGATCGGGTTCTTATCCCTCCACTTT.

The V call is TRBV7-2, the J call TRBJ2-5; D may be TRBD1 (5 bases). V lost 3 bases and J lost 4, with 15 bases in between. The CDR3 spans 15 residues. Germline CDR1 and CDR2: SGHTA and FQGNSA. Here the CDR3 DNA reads TGTGCCAGCAGCTTGATTACAGGTGGAATAGAGACCCAGTACTTC. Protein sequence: CASSLITGGIETQYF.

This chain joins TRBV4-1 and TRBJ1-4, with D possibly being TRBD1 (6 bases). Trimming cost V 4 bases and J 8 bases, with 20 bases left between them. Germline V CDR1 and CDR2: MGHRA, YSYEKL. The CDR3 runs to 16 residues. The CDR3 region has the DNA TGCGCCAGCAGCCGGGGGGAGGGGACACTGGGGGAAAAACTGTTTTTT. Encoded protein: CASSRGEGTLGEKLFF.

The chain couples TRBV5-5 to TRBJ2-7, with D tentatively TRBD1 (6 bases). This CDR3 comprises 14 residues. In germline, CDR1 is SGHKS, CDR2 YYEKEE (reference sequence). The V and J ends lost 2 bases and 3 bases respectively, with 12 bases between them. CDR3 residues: CASSLGQGFYEQYF. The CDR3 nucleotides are TGTGCCAGCAGCTTAGGGCAGGGGTTCTACGAGCAGTACTTC.

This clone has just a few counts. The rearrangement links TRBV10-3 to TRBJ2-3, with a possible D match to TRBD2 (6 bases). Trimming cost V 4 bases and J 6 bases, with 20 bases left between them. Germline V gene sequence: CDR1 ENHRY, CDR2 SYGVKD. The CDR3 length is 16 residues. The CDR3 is CAISAPPGGTGDTQYF. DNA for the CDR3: TGTGCCATCAGTGCCCCGCCGGGCGGGACTGGGGATACGCAGTATTTT.

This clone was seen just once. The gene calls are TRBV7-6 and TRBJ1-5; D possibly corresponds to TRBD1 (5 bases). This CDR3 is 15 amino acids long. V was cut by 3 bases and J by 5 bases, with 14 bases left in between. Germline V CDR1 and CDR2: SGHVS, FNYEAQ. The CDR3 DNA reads TGTGCCAGCAGCTTGCCCGACAGACTGGATCAGCCCCAGCATTTT. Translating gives CASSLPDRLDQPQHF.

The CDR3 DNA is TGTGCCAGCAGTTCTCTCTCCGGGACTAGCGGGGACTACGAGCAGTACTTC. It yields the protein CASSSLSGTSGDYEQYF. The rearrangement uses TRBV28 and TRBJ2-7; 13 nucleotides match TRBD2. Trimming cost V 4 bases and J 3 bases; bases outside gene matches: 9. The germline V gene encodes CDR1 MDHEN and CDR2 SYDVKM. The length of the CDR3 is 17 residues.

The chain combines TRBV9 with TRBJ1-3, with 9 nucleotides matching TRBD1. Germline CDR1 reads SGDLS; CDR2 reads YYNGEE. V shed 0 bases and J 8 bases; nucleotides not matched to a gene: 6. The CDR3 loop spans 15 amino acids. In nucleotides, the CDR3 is TGTGCCAGCAGCGTAGCACTACAGGGGGCGGACACCATATATTTT. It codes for CASSVALQGADTIYF.

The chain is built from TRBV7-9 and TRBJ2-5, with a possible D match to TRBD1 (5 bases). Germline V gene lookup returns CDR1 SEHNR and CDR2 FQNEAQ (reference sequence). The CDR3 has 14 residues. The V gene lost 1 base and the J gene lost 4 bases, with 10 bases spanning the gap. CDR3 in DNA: TGTGCCAGCAGCTTAGGGGCAGGGCGAGAGACCCAGTACTTC. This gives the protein CASSLGAGRETQYF.

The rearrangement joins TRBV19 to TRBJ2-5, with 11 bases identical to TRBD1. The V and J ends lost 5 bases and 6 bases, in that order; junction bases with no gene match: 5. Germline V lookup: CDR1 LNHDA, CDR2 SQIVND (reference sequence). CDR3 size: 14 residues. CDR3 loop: CASSPGQGAKTQYF. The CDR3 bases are TGTGCCAGTAGTCCAGGACAGGGGGCGAAGACCCAGTACTTC.

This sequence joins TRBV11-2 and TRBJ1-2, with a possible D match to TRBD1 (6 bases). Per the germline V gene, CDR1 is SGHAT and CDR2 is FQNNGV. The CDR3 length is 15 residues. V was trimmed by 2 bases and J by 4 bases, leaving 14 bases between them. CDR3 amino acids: CASSLTAGEGYGYTF. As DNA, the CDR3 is TGTGCCAGCAGCTTAACGGCAGGGGAAGGCTATGGCTACACCTTC.

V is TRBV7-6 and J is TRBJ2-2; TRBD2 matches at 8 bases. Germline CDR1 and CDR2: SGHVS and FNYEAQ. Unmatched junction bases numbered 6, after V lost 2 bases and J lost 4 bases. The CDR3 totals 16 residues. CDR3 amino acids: CASSLLPSGSTGELFF. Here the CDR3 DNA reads TGTGCCAGCAGCTTATTGCCTAGCGGGTCCACCGGGGAGCTGTTTTTT. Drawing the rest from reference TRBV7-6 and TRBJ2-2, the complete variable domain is GAGVSQSPRYKVTKRGQDVALRCDPISGHVSLYWYRQALGQGPEFLTYFNYEAQQDKSGLPNDRFSAERPEGSISTLTIQRTEQRDSAMYRCASSLLPSGSTGELFFGEGSRLTVL.

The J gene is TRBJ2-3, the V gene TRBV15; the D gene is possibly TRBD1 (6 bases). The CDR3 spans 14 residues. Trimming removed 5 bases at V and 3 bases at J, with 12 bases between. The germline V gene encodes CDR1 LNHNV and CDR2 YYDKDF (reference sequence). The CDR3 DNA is TGTGCCACCAGCTCCCGGGACACTACAGATACGCAGTATTTT. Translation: CATSSRDTTDTQYF.

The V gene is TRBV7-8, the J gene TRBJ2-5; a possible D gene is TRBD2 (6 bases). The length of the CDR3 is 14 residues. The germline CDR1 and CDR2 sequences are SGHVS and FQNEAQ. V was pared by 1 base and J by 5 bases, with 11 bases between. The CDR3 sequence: CASSLVEGRETQYF. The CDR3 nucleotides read TGTGCCAGCAGCTTAGTTGAGGGGAGGGAGACCCAGTACTTC.

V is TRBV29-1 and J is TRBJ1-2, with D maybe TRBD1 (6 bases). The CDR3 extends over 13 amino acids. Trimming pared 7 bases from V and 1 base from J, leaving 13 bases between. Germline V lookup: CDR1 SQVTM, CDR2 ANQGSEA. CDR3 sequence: CSAGGGLNYGYTF. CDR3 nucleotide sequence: TGCAGCGCTGGGGGCGGGCTTAACTATGGCTACACCTTC.

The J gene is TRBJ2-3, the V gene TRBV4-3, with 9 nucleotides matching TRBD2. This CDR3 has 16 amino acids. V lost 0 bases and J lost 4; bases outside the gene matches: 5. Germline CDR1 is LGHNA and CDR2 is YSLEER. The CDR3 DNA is TGCGCCAGCAGCCAAGAAGTTTGGACTAGCGCAGATACGCAGTATTTT. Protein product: CASSQEVWTSADTQYF.

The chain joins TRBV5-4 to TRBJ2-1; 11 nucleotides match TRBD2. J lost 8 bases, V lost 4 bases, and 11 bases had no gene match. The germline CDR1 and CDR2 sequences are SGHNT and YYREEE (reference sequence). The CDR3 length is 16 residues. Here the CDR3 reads CASSPRTSGLLDEQFF. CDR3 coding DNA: TGTGCCAGCAGCCCGCGGACTAGCGGGCTCTTAGATGAGCAGTTCTTC. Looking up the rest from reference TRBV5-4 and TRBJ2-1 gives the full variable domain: ETGVTQSPTHLIKTRGQQVTLRCSSQSGHNTVSWYQQALGQGPQFIFQYYREEENGRGNFPPRFSGLQFPNYSSELNVNALELDDSALYLCASSPRTSGLLDEQFFGPGTRLTVL.